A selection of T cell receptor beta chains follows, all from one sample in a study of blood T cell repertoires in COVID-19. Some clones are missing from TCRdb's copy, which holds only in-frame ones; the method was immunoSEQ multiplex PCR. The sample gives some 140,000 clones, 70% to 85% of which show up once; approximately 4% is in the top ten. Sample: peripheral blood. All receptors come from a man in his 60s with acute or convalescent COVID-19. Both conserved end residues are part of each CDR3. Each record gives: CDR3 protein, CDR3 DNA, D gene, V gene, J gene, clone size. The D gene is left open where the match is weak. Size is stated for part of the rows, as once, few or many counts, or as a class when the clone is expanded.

CDR3 protein: CASSSTGGDQPQHF; CDR3 DNA: TGTGCCAGCAGCTCAACAGGGGGCGATCAGCCCCAGCATTTT; D gene: TRBD1; V gene: TRBV7-8; J gene: TRBJ1-5; clone size: NA
CDR3 protein: CAWSRRTLQETQYF; CDR3 DNA: TGTGCCTGGAGTCGAAGGACACTTCAAGAGACCCAGTACTTC; D gene: NA; V gene: TRBV30; J gene: TRBJ2-5; clone size: NA
CDR3 protein: CAIILGGRSDTQYF; CDR3 DNA: TGTGCCATCATACTGGGCGGGAGATCAGATACGCAGTATTTT; D gene: TRBD2; V gene: TRBV2; J gene: TRBJ2-3; clone size: NA
CDR3 protein: CASSIGLAGPYEQYF; CDR3 DNA: TGTGCCAGTAGTATCGGGCTAGCGGGCCCCTACGAGCAGTACTTC; D gene: TRBD2; V gene: TRBV19; J gene: TRBJ2-7; clone size: NA
CDR3 protein: CAISRQGSDQPQHF; CDR3 DNA: TGTGCCATCAGTCGACAGGGGTCCGATCAGCCCCAGCATTTT; D gene: TRBD1; V gene: TRBV10-3; J gene: TRBJ1-5; clone size: NA
CDR3 protein: CASSLRTGAEAFF; CDR3 DNA: TGTGCCAGCAGCCTAAGGACAGGAGCTGAAGCTTTCTTT; D gene: TRBD1; V gene: TRBV14; J gene: TRBJ1-1; clone size: many
CDR3 protein: CASSAGTEKAFF; CDR3 DNA: TGTGCCAGCAGCGCCGGGACAGAAAAAGCTTTCTTT; D gene: TRBD1; V gene: TRBV9; J gene: TRBJ1-1; clone size: NA
CDR3 protein: CASSLTTGAGQTQYF; CDR3 DNA: TGTGCCAGCAGCTTAACTACAGGCGCCGGGCAGACCCAGTACTTC; D gene: NA; V gene: TRBV11-2; J gene: TRBJ2-5; clone size: NA
CDR3 protein: CASSQRQGSYEQYF; CDR3 DNA: TGTGCCAGCAGCCAAAGACAGGGTTCTTACGAGCAGTACTTC; D gene: TRBD1; V gene: TRBV5-4; J gene: TRBJ2-7; clone size: few
CDR3 protein: CASSSMGGGHAGELFF; CDR3 DNA: TGTGCCAGCAGTTCAATGGGTGGGGGCCACGCCGGGGAGCTGTTTTTT; D gene: NA; V gene: TRBV6-5; J gene: TRBJ2-2; clone size: NA
CDR3 protein: CASSWGQGKETQYF; CDR3 DNA: TGCGCCAGCAGCTGGGGACAGGGGAAAGAGACCCAGTACTTC; D gene: TRBD1; V gene: TRBV5-1; J gene: TRBJ2-5; clone size: once
CDR3 protein: CASSERESSDYGYTF; CDR3 DNA: TGTGCCAGCAGTGAGAGGGAGTCTTCCGATTATGGCTACACCTTC; D gene: NA; V gene: TRBV2; J gene: TRBJ1-2; clone size: NA